This T cell receptor (beta chain) emerged from a study of vaccination and CD4 T cells after COVID-19 (dated by TCRdb to between 2021 and 2024). About the full investigation: SARS-CoV-2 positivity had been established in the convalescent patients by nasal swab PCR, and mild disease was recorded in some 10 of these patients and severe disease in one. The convalescent cohort included six males and four females, with two Hispanic individuals, seven Caucasians, two Asians and one multiracial person. Participants got two doses of the Pfizer-BioNTech BNT162b2 vaccine (n=8) or two doses of the Moderna mRNA-1273 vaccine (n=2). Post-COVID blood samples from convalescent patients were collected a median of around 110 days after diagnosis, with a range of roughly 35 to 180 days. The time from the second vaccine dose to post-vaccine blood sampling had a median of approximately 72 days and ranged from roughly 12 to 250 days. Overlapping spike peptide pools from SARS-CoV-2 and from the common cold coronaviruses HCoV-NL63, HCoV-OC43 and HCoV-229E were used as culture stimuli. As controls, cultures received a CEFX viral epitope pool (the positive control), an HIV-1 Nef peptide pool (the negative control), or no peptide at all. In around 9 COVID-19 convalescent patients and a few infection-naive healthy vaccine recipients, researchers compared the spike-specific CD4+ TCR repertoire from before mRNA vaccination with the repertoire from after. General study outcomes and caveats: The study included relatively few convalescent patients and did not analyze early timepoints after natural infection. In convalescent patients, a median approximately 86% of post-vaccine SARS-CoV-2-reactive clones were detected only after vaccination, suggesting vaccine-specific priming. Of the vaccine-specific clones in convalescent patients, 304 of 307, or nearly all, reacted only to SARS-CoV-2 spike and did not cross-react with common cold coronaviruses. An increase in the median number of SARS-CoV-2-reactive clonotypes from around 20 after infection to some 38 after vaccination was observed, but the change was not found to be significant.

Library prep was done by PCR. At the Johns Hopkins FTIC core, DNA from the cultured CD4+ T cells underwent TCR sequencing with the Oncomine TCR Beta short-read assay. The QIAamp micro DNA kit was used to extract genomic DNA from the cultured CD4+ T cells. Oncomine TCR Beta libraries from cultured CD4+ T cells were pooled with unique dual indexes and sequenced on an Illumina iSeq 100. In the paper's pipeline: Non-productive sequences were filtered out, and CDR3s that did not start with C, did not end with F or W, or were shorter than 7 amino acids were discarded. The MANAFEST web application identified antigen-specific clonotypes by comparing peptide-stimulated wells against reference wells and other culture wells. For a clone to be called positive, the clone needed an FDR below 0.05, an odds ratio above 5, and a productive frequency above 0.1% in at least two of three replicate wells. A clonotype counted as cross-reactive if it showed significant expansion both in the SARS-CoV-2 spike wells and in at least one common cold coronavirus spike condition. Levenshtein distances (stringdist) and unrooted phylogenetic trees (ape) in R version 3.6.1 were used to assess CDR3 homology. TCRdb reworked the public reads: Q25 trimming with fastp, MiXCR clone assembly, productive beta chains retained. Rows are combined by CDR3 protein, so each entry shows the most common genes and DNA. Here the V and J calls rest on TCRdb's processing, not on the authors' analysis. The sample table records just over 20,000 distinct CDR3 sequences; about 51% of these occur just once. Clones ranked in the top ten supply about 4.9% of the sample.

The treatment or condition label on this specimen signifies: approximately 9-day PBMC culture with coronavirus spike peptide pools or control peptides (ViraFEST assay). The ViraFEST assay was used in the study, in which antigen-specific T cells were expanded with peptide pools and expanded clonotypes were subsequently identified by TCR sequencing. The convalescent patients' positive SARS-CoV-2 PCR tests were from March to December 2020, which was before the Alpha, Beta and Delta variants emerged in the United States. Each well held roughly 2.2 million PBMCs cultured in IMDM containing roughly 5.5% human AB serum and around 10 IU/ml IL-2, with about 9.1 ug/ml peptide pools added. On days 3 and 7, half of the culture medium was replaced with fresh IL-2-containing medium. Once the cells had been in culture for approximately 10 days, the EasySep CD4+ T cell isolation kit was used to isolate CD4+ T cells by negative selection. PBMCs were separated from whole blood using Ficoll-Paque Plus gradient centrifugation and then either used fresh or cryopreserved at -140C. Triplicate wells were generally used for each culture condition.

As for this clonotype: Its antigen specificity is not known. Base quality data are lacking; no much larger clone is found one base away.

The sample was CD4+ T cells from blood, cultured in vitro. This receptor was taken from a human donor who had recovered from COVID-19.

CDR3 sequence: CASSDWGVGGYTF. The sequence in DNA is TGTGCCAGCAGTGACTGGGGGGTGGGAGGCTACACCTTC. The chain was built from TRBV2 and TRBJ1-2, with TRBD1 tentatively as D gene (5 bases match). CDR1 and CDR2, looked up from the germline V gene, are SNHLY and FYNNEI. V is cut by 3 bases and J by 8 bases, and the space between the germline ends is 13 bases. The CDR3 sequence holds 13 residues, the cysteine and phenylalanine included. Of the read, only the CDR3 DNA is kept; its 39 bases are in frame from base 1. This CDR3, with the reference TRBV2 and TRBJ1-2 proteins standing in past its ends, gives the full variable domain EPEVTQTPSHQVTQMGQEVILRCVPISNHLYFYWYRQILGQKVEFLVSFYNNEISEKSEIFDDQFSVERPDGSNFTLKIRSTKLEDSAMYFCASSDWGVGGYTFGSGTRLTVV.